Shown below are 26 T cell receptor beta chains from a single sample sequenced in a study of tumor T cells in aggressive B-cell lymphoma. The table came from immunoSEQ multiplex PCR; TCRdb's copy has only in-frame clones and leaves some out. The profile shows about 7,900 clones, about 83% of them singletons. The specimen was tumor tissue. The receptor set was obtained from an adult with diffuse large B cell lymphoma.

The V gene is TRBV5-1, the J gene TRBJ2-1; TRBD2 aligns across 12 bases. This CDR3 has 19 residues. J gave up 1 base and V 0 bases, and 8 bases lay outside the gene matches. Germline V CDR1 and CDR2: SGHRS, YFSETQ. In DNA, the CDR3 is TGCGCCAGCAGCTTGGGGACTAGCGGGATCCTTTTTTCCTACAATGAGCAGTTCTTC. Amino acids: CASSLGTSGILFSYNEQFF.

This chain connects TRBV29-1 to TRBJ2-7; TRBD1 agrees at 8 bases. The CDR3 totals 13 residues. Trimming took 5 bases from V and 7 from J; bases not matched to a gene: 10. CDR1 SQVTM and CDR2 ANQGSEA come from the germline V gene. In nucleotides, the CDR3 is TGCAGCGTTTTACTGCAGGGGGCGCGTGAGCAGTACTTC. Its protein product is CSVLLQGAREQYF.

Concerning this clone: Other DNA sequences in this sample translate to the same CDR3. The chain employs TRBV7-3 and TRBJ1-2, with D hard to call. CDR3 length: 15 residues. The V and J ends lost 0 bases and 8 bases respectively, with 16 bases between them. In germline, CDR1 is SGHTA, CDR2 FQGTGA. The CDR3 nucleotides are TGTGCCAGCAGCTTAACCGGCGGCGAGAGCGTCGGCTACACCTTC. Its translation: CASSLTGGESVGYTF. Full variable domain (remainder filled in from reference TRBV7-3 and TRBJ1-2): GAGVSQTPSNKVTEKGKYVELRCDPISGHTALYWYRQSLGQGPEFLIYFQGTGAADDSGLPNDRFFAVRPEGSVSTLKIQRTERGDSAVYLCASSLTGGESVGYTFGSGTRLTVV.

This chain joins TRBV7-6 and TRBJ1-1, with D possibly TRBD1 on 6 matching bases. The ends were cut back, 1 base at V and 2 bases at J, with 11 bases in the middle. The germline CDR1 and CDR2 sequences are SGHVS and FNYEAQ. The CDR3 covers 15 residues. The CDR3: CASSLGGLENTEAFF. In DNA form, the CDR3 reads TGTGCCAGCAGCTTAGGGGGGCTGGAAAACACTGAAGCTTTCTTT.

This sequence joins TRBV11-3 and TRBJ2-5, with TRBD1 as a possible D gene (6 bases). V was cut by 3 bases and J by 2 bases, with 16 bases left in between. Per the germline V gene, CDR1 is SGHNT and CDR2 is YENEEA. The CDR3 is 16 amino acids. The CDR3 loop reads CASSLVPQGRQETQYF. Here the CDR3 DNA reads TGTGCCAGCAGCTTGGTGCCACAGGGTCGGCAAGAGACCCAGTACTTC.

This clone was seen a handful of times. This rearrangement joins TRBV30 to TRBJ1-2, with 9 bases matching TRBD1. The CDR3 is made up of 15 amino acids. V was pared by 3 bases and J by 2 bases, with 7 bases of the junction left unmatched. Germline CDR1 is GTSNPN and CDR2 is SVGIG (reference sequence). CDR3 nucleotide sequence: TGTGCCTGGAGAGAGGGACAGGGAAAAAACTATGGCTACACCTTC. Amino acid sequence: CAWREGQGKNYGYTF.

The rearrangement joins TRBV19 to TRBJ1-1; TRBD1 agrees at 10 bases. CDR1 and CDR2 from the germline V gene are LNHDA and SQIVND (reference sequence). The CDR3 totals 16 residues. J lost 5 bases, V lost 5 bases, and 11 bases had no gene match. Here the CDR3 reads CASSPRRQGAGTEAFF. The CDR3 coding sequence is TGTGCCAGTAGTCCCCGCCGACAGGGGGCTGGAACTGAAGCTTTCTTT.

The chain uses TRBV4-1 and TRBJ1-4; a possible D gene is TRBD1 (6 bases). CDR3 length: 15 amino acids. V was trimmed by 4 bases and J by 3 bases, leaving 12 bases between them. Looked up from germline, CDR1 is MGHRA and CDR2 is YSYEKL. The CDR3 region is CASSRSRGSNEKLFF. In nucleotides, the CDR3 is TGCGCCAGCAGCCGATCCAGGGGTTCTAATGAAAAACTGTTTTTT.

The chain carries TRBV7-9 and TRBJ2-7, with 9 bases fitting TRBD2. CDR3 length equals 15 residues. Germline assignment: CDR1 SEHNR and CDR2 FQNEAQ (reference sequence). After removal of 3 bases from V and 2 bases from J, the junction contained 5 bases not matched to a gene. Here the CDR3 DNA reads TGTGCCAGCAGCTTTAGCGGGAGTGCCACCTACGAGCAGTACTTC. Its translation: CASSFSGSATYEQYF.

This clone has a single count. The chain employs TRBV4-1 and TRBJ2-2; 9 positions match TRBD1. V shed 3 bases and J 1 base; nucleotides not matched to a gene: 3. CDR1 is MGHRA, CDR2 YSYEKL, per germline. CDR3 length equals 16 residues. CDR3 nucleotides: TGCGCCAGCAGCCAGGACAGGGGCTGGAACACCGGGGAGCTGTTTTTT. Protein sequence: CASSQDRGWNTGELFF.

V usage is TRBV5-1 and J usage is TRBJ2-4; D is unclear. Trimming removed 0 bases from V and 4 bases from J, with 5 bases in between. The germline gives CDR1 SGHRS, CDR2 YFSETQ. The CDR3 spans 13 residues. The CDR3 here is CASSLVEKNIQYF. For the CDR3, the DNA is TGCGCCAGCAGCTTGGTAGAGAAAAACATTCAGTACTTC.

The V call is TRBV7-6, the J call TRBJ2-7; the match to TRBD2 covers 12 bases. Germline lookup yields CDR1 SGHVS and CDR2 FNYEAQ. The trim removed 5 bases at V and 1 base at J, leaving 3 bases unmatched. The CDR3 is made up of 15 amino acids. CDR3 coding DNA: TGTGCCAGCAGCCGGACTAGCGGGGCGTCCTACGAGCAGTACTTC. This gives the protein CASSRTSGASYEQYF.

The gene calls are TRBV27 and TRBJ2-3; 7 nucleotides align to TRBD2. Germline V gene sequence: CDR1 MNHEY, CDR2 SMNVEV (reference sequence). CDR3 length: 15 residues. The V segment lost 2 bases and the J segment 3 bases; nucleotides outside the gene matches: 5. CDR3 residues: CASSLGEGWTDTQYF. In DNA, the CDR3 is TGTGCCAGCAGTTTAGGGGAGGGATGGACAGATACGCAGTATTTT.

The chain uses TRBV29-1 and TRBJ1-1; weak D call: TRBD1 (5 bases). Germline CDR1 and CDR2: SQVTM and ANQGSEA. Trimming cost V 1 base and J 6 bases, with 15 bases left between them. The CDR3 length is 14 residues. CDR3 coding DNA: TGCAGCGTTGAAGGGCGCGCCAGGGCCTCTGAAGCTTTCTTT. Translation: CSVEGRARASEAFF.

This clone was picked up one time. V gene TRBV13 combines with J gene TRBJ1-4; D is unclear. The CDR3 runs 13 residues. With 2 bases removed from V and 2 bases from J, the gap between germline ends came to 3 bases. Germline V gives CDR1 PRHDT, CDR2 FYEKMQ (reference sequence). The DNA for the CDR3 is TGTGCCAGCAGCTTACTCACTAATGAAAAACTGTTTTTT. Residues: CASSLLTNEKLFF.

The CDR3 region has the DNA TGCGCCAGCAGCTTGGTTCTCGGGGGGCTATACAATGAGCAGTTCTTC. Translation: CASSLVLGGLYNEQFF. The V gene is TRBV5-1, the J gene TRBJ2-1; D is perhaps TRBD2 (7 bases). V was shortened by 0 bases and J by 4 bases, with 14 bases between the two germline ends. CDR3 size: 16 residues. From germline, CDR1 is SGHRS and CDR2 YFSETQ.

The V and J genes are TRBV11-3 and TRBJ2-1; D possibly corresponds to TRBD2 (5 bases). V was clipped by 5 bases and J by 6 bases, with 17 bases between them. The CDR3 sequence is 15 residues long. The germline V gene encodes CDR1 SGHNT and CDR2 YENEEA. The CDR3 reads CASSPSSGGLNEQFF. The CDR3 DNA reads TGTGCCAGCAGCCCCTCCAGCGGTGGCCTCAATGAGCAGTTCTTC.

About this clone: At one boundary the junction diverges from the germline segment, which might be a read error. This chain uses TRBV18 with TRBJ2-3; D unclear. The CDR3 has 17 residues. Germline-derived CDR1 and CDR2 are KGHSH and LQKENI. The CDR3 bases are TGTCCCAGCTCACCACCGCCACAGACCCTTACCTCCGATACGCAGTATTTT. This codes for CPSSPPPQTLTSDTQYF.

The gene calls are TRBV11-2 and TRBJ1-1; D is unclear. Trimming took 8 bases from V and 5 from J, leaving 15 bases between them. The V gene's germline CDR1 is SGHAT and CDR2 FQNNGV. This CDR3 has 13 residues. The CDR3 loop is CASLVGRGTEAFF. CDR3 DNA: TGTGCCAGCCTTGTCGGACGGGGAACTGAAGCTTTCTTT.

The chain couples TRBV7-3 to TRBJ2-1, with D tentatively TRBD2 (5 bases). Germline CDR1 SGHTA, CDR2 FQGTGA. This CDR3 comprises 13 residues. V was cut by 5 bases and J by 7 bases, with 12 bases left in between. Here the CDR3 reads CASSPYLANEQFF. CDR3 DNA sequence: TGTGCCAGCAGCCCCTACCTAGCTAATGAGCAGTTCTTC.

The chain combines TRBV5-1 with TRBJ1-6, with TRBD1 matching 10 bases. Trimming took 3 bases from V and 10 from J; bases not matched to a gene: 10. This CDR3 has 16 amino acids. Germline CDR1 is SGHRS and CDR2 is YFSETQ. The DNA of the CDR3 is TGCGCCAGCAGCTCCCGAGGGACAGGGGTATTCTCACCCCTCCACTTT. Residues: CASSSRGTGVFSPLHF.

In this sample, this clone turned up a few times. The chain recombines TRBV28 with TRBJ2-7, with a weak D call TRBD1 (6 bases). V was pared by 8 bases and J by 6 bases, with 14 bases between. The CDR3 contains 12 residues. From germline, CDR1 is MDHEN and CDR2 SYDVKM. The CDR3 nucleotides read TGTGCCAGCCCCTCAGGGGCTGGCGAGCAGTACTTC. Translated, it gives CASPSGAGEQYF.

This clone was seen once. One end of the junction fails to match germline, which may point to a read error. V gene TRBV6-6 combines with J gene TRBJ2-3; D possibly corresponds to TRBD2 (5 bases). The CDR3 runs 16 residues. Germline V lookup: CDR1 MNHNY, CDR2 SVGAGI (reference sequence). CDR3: CASSYLADLSTDTQYF. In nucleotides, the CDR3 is TGTGCCAGCAGTTACTTGGCGGACTTAAGCACAGATACGCAATATTTT.

CDR3: CASSPPAGDWTGELFF. Here the CDR3 DNA reads TGTGCCAGCAGCCCTCCAGCGGGAGATTGGACCGGGGAGCTGTTTTTT. This chain joins TRBV7-9 and TRBJ2-2; TRBD2 aligns across 8 bases. The CDR3 has 16 residues. Looked up from germline, CDR1 is SEHNR and CDR2 is FQNEAQ (reference sequence). V was clipped by 5 bases and J by 5 bases; unmatched bases: 10.

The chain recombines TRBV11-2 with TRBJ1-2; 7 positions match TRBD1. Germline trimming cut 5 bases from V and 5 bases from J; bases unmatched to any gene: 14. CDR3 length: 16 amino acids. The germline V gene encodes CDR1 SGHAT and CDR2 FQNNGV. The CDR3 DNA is TGTGCCAGCAGCCCCACAGGGGACGGCGACGTTTATGGCTACACCTTC. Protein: CASSPTGDGDVYGYTF. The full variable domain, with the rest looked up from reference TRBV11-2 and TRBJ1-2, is EAGVAQSPRYKIIEKRQSVAFWCNPISGHATLYWYQQILGQGPKLLIQFQNNGVVDDSQLPKDRFSAERLKGVDSTLKIQPAKLEDSAVYLCASSPTGDGDVYGYTFGSGTRLTVV.

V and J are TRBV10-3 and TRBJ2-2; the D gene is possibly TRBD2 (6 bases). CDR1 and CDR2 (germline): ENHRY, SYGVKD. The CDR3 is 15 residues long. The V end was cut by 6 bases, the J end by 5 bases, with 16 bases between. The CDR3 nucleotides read TGTGCCATCAGCCAATGGGGGGTCGGGACCGGGGAGCTGTTTTTT. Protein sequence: CAISQWGVGTGELFF.